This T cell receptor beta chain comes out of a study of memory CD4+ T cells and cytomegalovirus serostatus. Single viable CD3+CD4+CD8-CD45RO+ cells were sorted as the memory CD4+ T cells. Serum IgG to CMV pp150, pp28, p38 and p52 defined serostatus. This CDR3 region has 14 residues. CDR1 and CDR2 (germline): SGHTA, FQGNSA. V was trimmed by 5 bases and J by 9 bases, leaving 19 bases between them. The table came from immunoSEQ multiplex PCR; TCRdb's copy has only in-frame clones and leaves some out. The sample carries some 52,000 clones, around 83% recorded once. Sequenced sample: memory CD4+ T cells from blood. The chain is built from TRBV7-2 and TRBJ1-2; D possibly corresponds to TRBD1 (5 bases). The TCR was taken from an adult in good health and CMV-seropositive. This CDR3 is CASSPSSGGRSYTF. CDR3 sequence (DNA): TGTGCCAGCAGCCCCTCCTCCGGGGGAAGGAGCTACACCTTC. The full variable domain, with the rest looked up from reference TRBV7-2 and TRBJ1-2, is GAGVSQSPSNKVTEKGKDVELRCDPISGHTALYWYRQSLGQGLEFLIYFQGNSAPDKSGLPSDRFSAERTGGSVSTLTIQRTQQEDSAVYLCASSPSSGGRSYTFGSGTRLTVV.